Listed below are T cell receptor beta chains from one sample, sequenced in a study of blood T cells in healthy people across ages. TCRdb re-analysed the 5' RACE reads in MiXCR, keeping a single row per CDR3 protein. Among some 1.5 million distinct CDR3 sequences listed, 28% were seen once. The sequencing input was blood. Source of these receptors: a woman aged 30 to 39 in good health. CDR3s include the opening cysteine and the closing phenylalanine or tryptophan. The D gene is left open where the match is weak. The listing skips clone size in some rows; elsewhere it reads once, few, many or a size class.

CDR3 DNA: TGTGCCAGCAGCTCCCAACAACGGGAAGAGACCCAGTACTTC
CDR3 protein: CASSSQQREETQYF
V gene: TRBV28
J gene: TRBJ2-5
clone size: NA
D gene: NA
CDR3 length: 14

CDR3 DNA: TGTGCCAGCCCCCCCGGTCCCCCGGAGGGGGCGAACACAGATACGCAGTATTTT
CDR3 protein: CASPPGPPEGANTDTQYF
V gene: TRBV28
J gene: TRBJ2-3
clone size: NA
D gene: NA
CDR3 length: 18

CDR3 DNA: TGTGCCAGCAGCCACGGGGGGATTCGCACCGGGGAGCTGTTTTTT
CDR3 protein: CASSHGGIRTGELFF
V gene: TRBV7-9
J gene: TRBJ2-2
clone size: NA
D gene: TRBD2
CDR3 length: 15

CDR3 DNA: TGTGCCACCAGCAGACCAATGGACTTTCCCAATCAGCCCCAGCATTTT
CDR3 protein: CATSRPMDFPNQPQHF
V gene: TRBV15
J gene: TRBJ1-5
clone size: NA
D gene: NA
CDR3 length: 16

CDR3 DNA: TGTGCCAGCAGACCCGGACAGGGGGCACGGGGTGGCTACACCTTC
CDR3 protein: CASRPGQGARGGYTF
V gene: TRBV6-5
J gene: TRBJ1-2
clone size: NA
D gene: TRBD1
CDR3 length: 15

CDR3 DNA: TGTGCCAGCAGCTCGGGACTAGCGGGAGATAACGAGCAGTACTTC
CDR3 protein: CASSSGLAGDNEQYF
V gene: TRBV7-2
J gene: TRBJ2-7
clone size: NA
D gene: TRBD2
CDR3 length: 15

CDR3 DNA: TGCGCCAGCAGCCCCTCCCCAGGTTTGAACACTGAAGCTTTCTTT
CDR3 protein: CASSPSPGLNTEAFF
V gene: TRBV5-1
J gene: TRBJ1-1
clone size: few
D gene: NA
CDR3 length: 15

CDR3 DNA: TGCAGTGTCACCAGGGGGAACGTTGACAATGAGCAGTACTTC
CDR3 protein: CSVTRGNVDNEQYF
V gene: TRBV20-1
J gene: TRBJ2-5
clone size: NA
D gene: TRBD1
CDR3 length: 14

CDR3 DNA: TGCAGTGCTCGGGACACCGCCGGGGTAGCGGGGGAGTCAGATACGCAGTATTTT
CDR3 protein: CSARDTAGVAGESDTQYF
V gene: TRBV20-1
J gene: TRBJ2-3
clone size: NA
D gene: TRBD2
CDR3 length: 18

CDR3 DNA: TGTGCCAGCAGTTACGTCGCTACCAGGGGGCTATCGTCCTACAATGAGCAGTTCTTC
CDR3 protein: CASSYVATRGLSSYNEQFF
V gene: TRBV6-2/TRBV6-3
J gene: TRBJ2-1
clone size: few
D gene: TRBD1
CDR3 length: 19

CDR3 DNA: TGCGCCAGCAGGGGACAGAGGTACACAGATACGCAGTATTTT
CDR3 protein: CASRGQRYTDTQYF
V gene: TRBV5-1
J gene: TRBJ2-3
clone size: few
D gene: TRBD1
CDR3 length: 14

CDR3 DNA: TGTGCCAGCAGTGAATCAGGGAGGTGGGTAGCCGCCAACGAGCAGTACTTC
CDR3 protein: CASSESGRWVAANEQYF
V gene: TRBV25-1
J gene: TRBJ2-7
clone size: few
D gene: NA
CDR3 length: 17

CDR3 DNA: TGCAGTGCTCCACGGACTAGCGGGGTTCGGACTAATGAGCAGTTCTTC
CDR3 protein: CSAPRTSGVRTNEQFF
V gene: TRBV20-1
J gene: TRBJ2-1
clone size: NA
D gene: TRBD2
CDR3 length: 16

CDR3 DNA: TGCGCCAGCAGCTCTCAGACTAGCGGGGGGGCCTTAGATACGCAGTATTTT
CDR3 protein: CASSSQTSGGALDTQYF
V gene: TRBV5-1
J gene: TRBJ2-3
clone size: few
D gene: TRBD2
CDR3 length: 17

CDR3 DNA: TGCAGTGTTCCCGACTCTGTCTCCTACGAGCGGTACTTC
CDR3 protein: CSVPDSVSYERYF
V gene: TRBV20-1
J gene: TRBJ2-4
clone size: NA
D gene: NA
CDR3 length: 13

CDR3 DNA: TGCAGCGCCAGGAACTCCTACAATGAGCAGTTCTTC
CDR3 protein: CSARNSYNEQFF
V gene: TRBV29-1
J gene: TRBJ2-1
clone size: NA
D gene: NA
CDR3 length: 12

CDR3 DNA: TGTGCCAGCAGTTACAGGGGGGCCTATCGAGAGACCCAGTACTTC
CDR3 protein: CASSYRGAYRETQYF
V gene: TRBV6-5
J gene: TRBJ2-5
clone size: NA
D gene: NA
CDR3 length: 15

CDR3 DNA: TGCAGTGCTACCAGCCCCTCTAGGTCCTACAATGAGCAGTTCTTC
CDR3 protein: CSATSPSRSYNEQFF
V gene: TRBV20-1
J gene: TRBJ2-1
clone size: many
D gene: NA
CDR3 length: 15

CDR3 DNA: TGCAGCGTTCAGTCGAAGAACACTGAAGCTTTCTTT
CDR3 protein: CSVQSKNTEAFF
V gene: TRBV29-1
J gene: TRBJ1-1
clone size: many
D gene: NA
CDR3 length: 12

CDR3 DNA: TGTGCCAGCAGCGTTAGCGGGGGGTCCGACACCGGGGAGCTGTTTTTT
CDR3 protein: CASSVSGGSDTGELFF
V gene: TRBV7-9
J gene: TRBJ2-2
clone size: once
D gene: TRBD2
CDR3 length: 16

CDR3 DNA: TGCAGCGTTGAAAAGATTCTGAACACTGAAGCTTTCTTT
CDR3 protein: CSVEKILNTEAFF
V gene: TRBV29-1
J gene: TRBJ1-1
clone size: few
D gene: NA
CDR3 length: 13

CDR3 DNA: TGTGCCAGCAGCGCGGGAGCGGGGGACTACAATGAGCAGTTCTTC
CDR3 protein: CASSAGAGDYNEQFF
V gene: TRBV7-9
J gene: TRBJ2-1
clone size: few
D gene: TRBD2
CDR3 length: 15

CDR3 DNA: TGTGCCAGCAGCCAAGATTTGGGGAGCTCCTACAATGAGCAGTTCTTC
CDR3 protein: CASSQDLGSSYNEQFF
V gene: TRBV14
J gene: TRBJ2-1
clone size: many
D gene: NA
CDR3 length: 16

CDR3 DNA: TGTGCCAGCAGTTTGGGAGTAGAAGGAGATGCGCAGTATTTT
CDR3 protein: CASSLGVEGDAQYF
V gene: TRBV12-3/TRBV12-4
J gene: TRBJ2-3
clone size: NA
D gene: NA
CDR3 length: 14

CDR3 DNA: TGTGCCAGCAGCCAAGAAGGAGCGGGGGGGCCCGGGACCCAGTACTTC
CDR3 protein: CASSQEGAGGPGTQYF
V gene: TRBV3-1
J gene: TRBJ2-5
clone size: NA
D gene: TRBD2
CDR3 length: 16

CDR3 DNA: TGTGCCAGCAGCCAAGGGTATTTGGCAACTAATGAAAAACTGTTTTTT
CDR3 protein: CASSQGYLATNEKLFF
V gene: TRBV3-1
J gene: TRBJ1-4
clone size: NA
D gene: NA
CDR3 length: 16

CDR3 DNA: TGTGCCAGCAGCGGCGCGGGACGGCAAGAGACCCAGTACTTC
CDR3 protein: CASSGAGRQETQYF
V gene: TRBV5-5
J gene: TRBJ2-5
clone size: NA
D gene: NA
CDR3 length: 14

CDR3 DNA: TGTGCCAGCAGCTCCCCGGGACATCCGTACAATGAGCAGTTCTTC
CDR3 protein: CASSSPGHPYNEQFF
V gene: TRBV7-3
J gene: TRBJ2-1
clone size: few
D gene: NA
CDR3 length: 15

CDR3 DNA: TGTGCCAGCAGTTTAGCGCGGACTAGCGGGAGAAATGAGCAGTACTTC
CDR3 protein: CASSLARTSGRNEQYF
V gene: TRBV12-3/TRBV12-4
J gene: TRBJ2-7
clone size: NA
D gene: TRBD2
CDR3 length: 16

CDR3 DNA: TGTGCCAGCAGGGGCCGCAGGGGGGATACGCAGTATTTT
CDR3 protein: CASRGRRGDTQYF
V gene: TRBV7-9
J gene: TRBJ2-3
clone size: NA
D gene: TRBD1
CDR3 length: 13

CDR3 DNA: TGTGCCAGCAGCCAAGGGTACGCGAGCTCCTATAATTCACCCCTCCACTTT
CDR3 protein: CASSQGYASSYNSPLHF
V gene: TRBV3-1
J gene: TRBJ1-6
clone size: NA
D gene: NA
CDR3 length: 17

CDR3 DNA: TGTGCCAGCAGCTTAGGAATCGCATCAAGCAGGGGGCTCGATCAGCCCCAGCATTTT
CDR3 protein: CASSLGIASSRGLDQPQHF
V gene: TRBV7-2
J gene: TRBJ1-5
clone size: few
D gene: TRBD1
CDR3 length: 19

CDR3 DNA: TGCGCCAGCAGCTCCACGGACAGGGGGCTCTACAATGAGCAGTTCTTC
CDR3 protein: CASSSTDRGLYNEQFF
V gene: TRBV5-1
J gene: TRBJ2-1
clone size: NA
D gene: TRBD1
CDR3 length: 16

CDR3 DNA: TGTGCCACCACAACCTCGGACAGGAAGAAGAGCACAGATACGCAGTATTTT
CDR3 protein: CATTTSDRKKSTDTQYF
V gene: TRBV24-1
J gene: TRBJ2-3
clone size: NA
D gene: TRBD1
CDR3 length: 17

CDR3 DNA: TGTGCCAGCAGCCAAGGTGGGGATTCCTACGAGCAGTACTTC
CDR3 protein: CASSQGGDSYEQYF
V gene: TRBV4-2
J gene: TRBJ2-7
clone size: NA
D gene: NA
CDR3 length: 14

CDR3 DNA: TGTGCCAGCAGTTTAGTCCTCCGGGCCTCTGGTCTCAATGAGCAGTTCTTC
CDR3 protein: CASSLVLRASGLNEQFF
V gene: TRBV27
J gene: TRBJ2-1
clone size: NA
D gene: NA
CDR3 length: 17

CDR3 DNA: TGTGCCAGCAGGTCAGACAGGCCCCAGGAGCAGTTCTTC
CDR3 protein: CASRSDRPQEQFF
V gene: TRBV12-3/TRBV12-4
J gene: TRBJ2-1
clone size: many
D gene: NA
CDR3 length: 13

CDR3 DNA: TGCAGCGTGACCCCGGGGACAGGGGTTAACTATGGCTACACCTTC
CDR3 protein: CSVTPGTGVNYGYTF
V gene: TRBV29-1
J gene: TRBJ1-2
clone size: few
D gene: TRBD1
CDR3 length: 15

CDR3 DNA: TGCGCCAGCAGCTTGGAGGGTAGCGGGATCTACAATGAGCAGTTCTTC
CDR3 protein: CASSLEGSGIYNEQFF
V gene: TRBV5-1
J gene: TRBJ2-1
clone size: few
D gene: TRBD2
CDR3 length: 16

CDR3 DNA: TGTGCCAGCAGTCCGCGACGGGACATAAGCGAGTACTTC
CDR3 protein: CASSPRRDISEYF
V gene: TRBV7-6
J gene: TRBJ2-5
clone size: NA
D gene: NA
CDR3 length: 13

CDR3 DNA: TGCAGTGCTAGATCGACTAGCGGGAGGGAACCAACCTACGAGCAGTACTTC
CDR3 protein: CSARSTSGREPTYEQYF
V gene: TRBV20-1
J gene: TRBJ2-7
clone size: NA
D gene: TRBD2
CDR3 length: 17

CDR3 DNA: TGTGCTAGTGGTTTCCTCGAAGGGGGCGTAGCGGGGGCCAACGTCCTGACTTTC
CDR3 protein: CASGFLEGGVAGANVLTF
V gene: TRBV12-5
J gene: TRBJ2-6
clone size: few
D gene: TRBD1
CDR3 length: 18

CDR3 DNA: TGTGCCAGCAGCTTTAGGAGAGATCAAGAGACCCAGTACTTC
CDR3 protein: CASSFRRDQETQYF
V gene: TRBV7-9
J gene: TRBJ2-5
clone size: many
D gene: NA
CDR3 length: 14

CDR3 DNA: TGTGCCAGCAGCTTAACCGAGACAGGGGTTCTTAGGTCACCCCTCCACTTT
CDR3 protein: CASSLTETGVLRSPLHF
V gene: TRBV7-9
J gene: TRBJ1-6
clone size: NA
D gene: TRBD1
CDR3 length: 17

CDR3 DNA: TGTGCCATCAGGGAGGGGACAGGGGCAGGGAACACTGAAGCTTTCTTT
CDR3 protein: CAIREGTGAGNTEAFF
V gene: TRBV10-3
J gene: TRBJ1-1
clone size: NA
D gene: TRBD1
CDR3 length: 16

CDR3 DNA: TGTGCCAGCAGCCCAAGGACCCGGACCTCCTACGAGCAGTACTTC
CDR3 protein: CASSPRTRTSYEQYF
V gene: TRBV28
J gene: TRBJ2-7
clone size: NA
D gene: NA
CDR3 length: 15

CDR3 DNA: TGTGCCAGCAGCAAGGGACCGGGGGCGCTTCAGGGTGAAGCTTTCTTT
CDR3 protein: CASSKGPGALQGEAFF
V gene: TRBV7-2
J gene: TRBJ1-1
clone size: NA
D gene: NA
CDR3 length: 16

CDR3 DNA: TGTGCCAGCAGCGACGTTCCCGGTACAGGGCGGTTCTTC
CDR3 protein: CASSDVPGTGRFF
V gene: TRBV5-5
J gene: TRBJ2-1
clone size: NA
D gene: NA
CDR3 length: 13

CDR3 DNA: TGCAGTGCTAGAGGAACAAATAGCTTGGAGACCCAGTACTTC
CDR3 protein: CSARGTNSLETQYF
V gene: TRBV20-1
J gene: TRBJ2-5
clone size: few
D gene: NA
CDR3 length: 14

CDR3 DNA: TGCAGCGTCGGCATTGACAGGGAGGGTACTGAAGCTTTCTTT
CDR3 protein: CSVGIDREGTEAFF
V gene: TRBV29-1
J gene: TRBJ1-1
clone size: few
D gene: TRBD1
CDR3 length: 14

CDR3 DNA: TGTGCCAGCGGTAAAACTAGCGGGGTTGAGTACTTC
CDR3 protein: CASGKTSGVEYF
V gene: TRBV28
J gene: TRBJ2-7
clone size: NA
D gene: TRBD2
CDR3 length: 12